This T cell receptor beta chain appears in the sequencing data of a study of blood T cell repertoires in COVID-19. Across the whole study: T cells, B-cell-depleted T cells, or PBMCs provided the cDNA or gDNA that served as material.

Germline loops: CDR1 GTSNPN, CDR2 SVGIG (reference sequence). The V gene lost 3 bases and the J gene lost 8 bases, with 19 bases spanning the gap. There are 14 residues in the CDR3. Original methodology: Using reference gene primer amplification, nucleated cell counts were estimated. TCRdb's table, derived via immunoSEQ multiplex PCR, lists solely in-frame clones and lacks some. The V and J calls and clone size are taken from that table; D and trimming were inferred from the DNA. Here the sample spans about 50,000 clones, roughly 88% being singletons. The TCR comes from a woman in her sixties or seventies with acute or convalescent COVID-19. The specimen sequenced was peripheral blood. This chain uses TRBV30 with TRBJ1-2; D is perhaps TRBD1 (6 bases). The CDR3 DNA follows: TGTGCCTGGAGACTACAGGGAGGGTCGGGCGGCTACACCTTC. It specifies CAWRLQGGSGGYTF.